The 24 T cell receptor beta chains in this list originate from one sample, sequenced in a study of blood T cell repertoires in COVID-19 (dated by TCRdb to 2020 to 2022). The method behind the library was the immunoSEQ multiplex PCR assay. TCRdb obtained this table from immuneACCESS and retained in-frame rearrangements with V and J assigned. These tables miss some clones; where compared with another copy, unresolved V genes account for less than half of the shortfall, and the remainder is unexplained. The sample data list roughly 41,000 clones, and 85% to 90% of these were observed just once. The ten largest account for approximately 15% of the sample. The sample consisted of peripheral blood. The receptors were gathered from a human donor in a cohort sampled during active COVID-19.

The table lists this clone with a count of one. CDR3 DNA: TGCGCCAGCAGCTCAGGGGTCGTGGGGGAAAAACTGTTTTTT. Translated: CASSSGVVGEKLFF. The rearrangement uses TRBV5-1 and TRBJ1-4; D is possibly TRBD1 (6 bases). V gave up 3 bases and J gave up 8 bases, with 14 bases separating them. From germline, CDR1 is SGHRS and CDR2 YFSETQ. This CDR3 is built from 14 residues.

The rearrangement uses TRBV7-3 and TRBJ2-3, with D tentatively TRBD1 (6 bases). V was shortened by 5 bases and J by 6 bases, with 21 bases between the two germline ends. The CDR3 has 16 amino acids. Germline-derived CDR1 and CDR2 are SGHTA and FQGTGA. DNA for the CDR3: TGTGCCAGCAGCCCGCAAACAGGGAAAACGGGGGATACGCAGTATTTT. This translates into CASSPQTGKTGDTQYF.

The V gene is TRBV5-1, the J gene TRBJ2-7; 7 bases agree with TRBD2. CDR1 SGHRS and CDR2 YFSETQ come from the germline V gene. The CDR3 has 16 residues. The J segment lost 2 bases and the V segment lost 2 bases, leaving 10 bases of the junction unmatched. DNA of the CDR3: TGCGCCAGCAGCTTCTCCTCCGGGGGGTTCACCTACGAGCAGTACTTC. Translating it yields CASSFSSGGFTYEQYF.

The rearrangement links TRBV29-1 to TRBJ2-3; 10 bases agree with TRBD2. This CDR3 has 15 amino acids. Germline V gene lookup returns CDR1 SQVTM and CDR2 ANQGSEA. The junction had 8 bases not matched to a gene; V was cut back by 2 bases and J by 6 bases. For the CDR3, the DNA is TGCAGCGTTGAACCAGTAGCGGGAGGCTGGGATACGCAGTATTTT. This codes for CSVEPVAGGWDTQYF.

This sequence joins TRBV2 and TRBJ2-2; no definite D call. Germline-derived CDR1 and CDR2 are SNHLY and FYNNEI. The V and J ends lost 7 bases and 1 base respectively, with 13 bases between them. This CDR3 contains 15 residues. CDR3 nucleotide sequence: TGTGCCAGCAAAGGCTACGACTTGAACACCGGGGAGCTGTTTTTT. As protein: CASKGYDLNTGELFF.

The CDR3 DNA reads TGTGCCAGCAGTGAAATGGAGACAGGGGGCCGTGGCTACACCTTC. Translated, it gives CASSEMETGGRGYTF. The chain has TRBV2 and TRBJ1-2; 10 positions match TRBD1. Looked up from germline, CDR1 is SNHLY and CDR2 is FYNNEI. Losses at the gene ends were 2 bases for V and 7 bases for J; bases not matched to a gene: 7. The CDR3 is 15 amino acids.

The chain carries TRBV28 and TRBJ1-1; 10 nucleotides align to TRBD1. The germline CDR1 and CDR2 sequences are MDHEN and SYDVKM. J was trimmed by 5 bases and V by 6 bases; bases with no gene match: 9. The CDR3 has 15 amino acids. CDR3 DNA: TGTGCCAGCAGACCGGGACAGGGGACTCCAACTGAAGCTTTCTTT. This encodes CASRPGQGTPTEAFF. The complete variable domain, with remaining parts taken from reference TRBV28 and TRBJ1-1, reads DVKVTQSSRYLVKRTGEKVFLECVQDMDHENMFWYRQDPGLGLRLIYFSYDVKMKEKGDIPEGYSVSREKKERFSLILESASTNQTSMYLCASRPGQGTPTEAFFGQGTRLTVV.

The chain combines TRBV7-9 with TRBJ2-5; 10 bases match TRBD1. The trim removed 10 bases at V and 6 bases at J, leaving 11 bases unmatched. Germline values: CDR1 SEHNR, CDR2 FQNEAQ (reference sequence). The CDR3 runs to 14 residues. The CDR3 DNA reads TGTGCCACCACACCGGGACAGGGGCCCAAGACCCAGTACTTC. This gives the protein CATTPGQGPKTQYF.

The V gene is TRBV5-1, the J gene TRBJ2-7; 9 nucleotides line up with TRBD1. J gave up 2 bases and V 3 bases, and 6 bases lay outside the gene matches. The CDR3 is made up of 15 amino acids. Germline CDR1 is SGHRS and CDR2 is YFSETQ. The chain's CDR3 is CASSSGTGLPYEQYF. The CDR3 DNA sequence: TGCGCCAGCAGCTCGGGGACAGGGTTACCCTACGAGCAGTACTTC.

CDR3 loop: CASSSGGGQGVYEQYF. In nucleotides, the CDR3 is TGTGCCAGCAGCTCCGGTGGGGGACAGGGGGTCTACGAGCAGTACTTC. The chain has TRBV7-2 and TRBJ2-7, with TRBD1 matching 11 bases. Unmatched junction bases numbered 8, after V lost 4 bases and J lost 3 bases. In germline, CDR1 is SGHTA, CDR2 FQGNSA. This CDR3 has 16 residues.

This chain connects TRBV12-3 or TRBV12-4 to TRBJ2-4; 7 nucleotides line up with TRBD1. The J segment lost 9 bases and the V segment lost 6 bases, leaving 8 bases of the junction unmatched. CDR3 size: 13 residues. The CDR3 region has the DNA TGTGCCAGCAGCCGAAGTAGGACAGGCATTCAGTACTTC. Translated, it gives CASSRSRTGIQYF.

This clone was seen a few times. This chain connects TRBV19 to TRBJ2-2; TRBD1 matches at 11 bases. With V trimmed by 5 bases and J by 4 bases, 6 bases remained unmatched. The CDR3 extends over 16 amino acids. Germline assignment: CDR1 LNHDA and CDR2 SQIVND (reference sequence). The chain's CDR3 is CASSYGQGAGTGELFF. The CDR3 DNA follows: TGTGCCAGTAGTTATGGACAGGGGGCGGGCACCGGGGAGCTGTTTTTT.

The rearrangement joins TRBV4-1 to TRBJ2-5; possible D gene TRBD1, 6 bases. The germline V gene has CDR1 MGHRA and CDR2 YSYEKL. The CDR3 length is 15 residues. V lost 0 bases to trimming and J lost 7 bases, with 15 bases between them. The CDR3 loop is CASSQDEQGAATQYF. The CDR3 region has the DNA TGCGCCAGCAGCCAAGATGAACAGGGTGCTGCGACCCAGTACTTC.

The chain carries TRBV7-8 and TRBJ1-5, with 9 bases fitting TRBD1. The CDR3 consists of 18 residues. The germline CDR1 and CDR2 sequences are SGHVS and FQNEAQ. V shed 2 bases, J shed 2 bases, and the junction held 10 bases outside the gene matches. CDR3 amino acids: CASSLTGQGLIRNQPQHF. CDR3 nucleotides: TGTGCCAGCAGCTTAACGGGACAGGGATTAATTCGCAATCAGCCCCAGCATTTT.

This chain connects TRBV6-5 to TRBJ2-3; 10 bases are a match to TRBD2. The V gene end was trimmed by 6 bases and the J gene end by 3 bases; junction bases not matched to a gene: 3. CDR1 is MNHEY and CDR2 is SVGAGI in the germline V gene. This CDR3 contains 14 residues. The CDR3 loop reads CASSKLAGTDTQYF. In DNA, the CDR3 is TGTGCCAGCAGCAAACTAGCGGGAACAGATACGCAGTATTTT.

The rearrangement links TRBV5-6 to TRBJ2-2, with 12 bases that match TRBD1. Germline CDR1 and CDR2: SGHDT and YYEEEE. Losses at the gene ends were 3 bases for V and 7 bases for J; bases not matched to a gene: 4. The CDR3 consists of 15 residues. CDR3 region: CASSYGTGGFGELFF. The CDR3 coding sequence is TGTGCCAGCAGCTACGGGACAGGGGGCTTCGGGGAGCTGTTTTTT.

V is TRBV9 and J is TRBJ1-1; 10 nucleotides match TRBD1. V was pared by 0 bases and J by 5 bases, with 1 base of the junction left unmatched. Per the germline V gene, CDR1 is SGDLS and CDR2 is YYNGEE. The CDR3 consists of 14 residues. The CDR3 spells CASSVGQGATEAFF. CDR3 coding DNA: TGTGCCAGCAGCGTAGGACAGGGGGCAACTGAAGCTTTCTTT.

J is TRBJ2-1 and V is TRBV5-4; 8 bases line up with TRBD1. CDR1 is SGHNT and CDR2 is YYREEE in the germline V gene (reference sequence). The V segment lost 0 bases and the J segment 7 bases; nucleotides outside the gene matches: 9. This CDR3 spans 16 amino acids. CDR3 region: CASSLGSRDRINEQFF. Here the CDR3 DNA reads TGTGCCAGCAGCTTGGGCAGCCGGGACAGGATAAATGAGCAGTTCTTC.

This clone occurred once. For the CDR3, the DNA is TGTGCCAGCAGTGACAGGGGGCCCAACTATGGCTACACCTTC. It yields the protein CASSDRGPNYGYTF. The chain is built from TRBV6-1 and TRBJ1-2, with TRBD1 matching over 8 bases. Germline V gives CDR1 MNHNS, CDR2 SASEGT. This CDR3 contains 14 residues. Germline trimming cut 3 bases from V and 2 bases from J; bases unmatched to any gene: 2.

This chain links TRBV7-2 with TRBJ2-7; 7 bases match TRBD1. V dropped 2 bases and J dropped 2; count of bases not matched to a gene: 6. The CDR3 has 15 residues. The germline V gene encodes CDR1 SGHTA and CDR2 FQGNSA. CDR3 protein: CASSLMGQGAYEQYF. CDR3 in DNA: TGTGCCAGCAGCTTAATGGGCCAGGGGGCCTACGAGCAGTACTTC.

The J gene is TRBJ1-1, the V gene TRBV28; D not certain. The CDR3 is 12 residues long. V was pared by 8 bases and J by 0 bases, with 7 bases between. CDR1 MDHEN and CDR2 SYDVKM come from the germline V gene. CDR3 sequence reads: CASGLMNTEAFF. DNA of the CDR3: TGTGCCAGCGGACTGATGAACACTGAAGCTTTCTTT.

The chain employs TRBV13 and TRBJ1-5, with D uncertain. CDR1 is PRHDT and CDR2 is FYEKMQ in the germline V gene (reference sequence). V lost 5 bases, J lost 2 bases, and 7 bases lay in between. This CDR3 is 13 amino acids long. The CDR3 sequence is CASSAGGNQPQHF. DNA for the CDR3: TGTGCCAGCAGCGCCGGGGGCAATCAGCCCCAGCATTTT. Complete variable domain (other parts from reference TRBV13 and TRBJ1-5): AAGVIQSPRHLIKEKRETATLKCYPIPRHDTVYWYQQGPGQDPQFLISFYEKMQSDKGSIPDRFSAQQFSDYHSELNMSSLELGDSALYFCASSAGGNQPQHFGDGTRLSIL.

This chain links TRBV4-3 with TRBJ1-2, with no clear D. Trimming removed 2 bases at V and 5 bases at J, with 15 bases between. Germline-derived CDR1 and CDR2 are LGHNA and YSLEER. This CDR3 contains 15 residues. CDR3 protein: CASSQQSAGLYGYTF. The CDR3 coding sequence is TGCGCCAGCAGCCAACAGTCGGCAGGCCTGTATGGCTACACCTTC.

The chain carries TRBV5-1 and TRBJ2-6; D gene unclear. The V and J ends lost 4 bases and 0 bases respectively, with 8 bases between them. The germline gives CDR1 SGHRS, CDR2 YFSETQ. CDR3 length: 15 residues. CDR3 sequence: CASSDTSSGANVLTF. CDR3 coding DNA: TGCGCCAGCAGCGACACCAGCTCTGGGGCCAACGTCCTGACTTTC. Based on the CDR3 plus reference TRBV5-1 and TRBJ2-6, the full variable domain is KAGVTQTPRYLIKTRGQQVTLSCSPISGHRSVSWYQQTPGQGLQFLFEYFSETQRNKGNFPGRFSGRQFSNSRSEMNVSTLELGDSALYLCASSDTSSGANVLTFGAGSRLTVL.